This paragraph covers one TCR beta chain sequence. Its antigen remains unidentified. This sample stems from a study of PD-1 blockade in mismatch repair-deficient tumors. About the research overall: Enrolled about 2012-2017, patients had progressing, pretreated mismatch repair-deficient cancers of approximately 13 types. Overall study results and limits: Rapid post-treatment expansion, then contraction, generally preceding radiologic response, marked tumor-resident clones.

PCR or immunohistochemistry showed mismatch repair deficiency in every enrolled patient. The TCR-sequenced patients were a few responders to pembrolizumab. This CDR3 is 15 amino acids long. The V gene end was trimmed by 3 bases and the J gene end by 7 bases; junction bases not matched to a gene: 7. Germline-derived CDR1 and CDR2 are MNHNS and SASEGT. Profiled with immunoSEQ multiplex PCR; TCRdb holds only in-frame clones, not every one. The sample yields tens of thousands of clones, roughly 80% seen once. The source material was PBMCs, sampled before pembrolizumab treatment. The TCR originated in an adult with mismatch repair-deficient cancer. The chain recombines TRBV6-1 with TRBJ2-2, with 8 bases identical to TRBD2. The CDR3 DNA reads TGTGCCAGCAGTGAGCCGGGAGGGCCTGTCGGGGAGCTGTTTTTT. Its protein product is CASSEPGGPVGELFF.